This TCR beta chain came from a study of blood T cell repertoires in COVID-19 (dated by TCRdb to the early 2020s). In terms of the full investigation: Samples covering the acute and convalescent phases of COVID-19 were provided by collaborators in the United States, Italy and Spain. The material from the prospective study consisted of cDNA or gDNA derived from T cells, B-cell-depleted T cells, or PBMCs. Deeply sampled blood TCRbeta repertoires from subjects exposed to, actively infected with, or recovered from COVID-19 were included in the dataset. The repertoires were made available in a free public database intended to serve as a resource for research on the immune response to SARS-CoV-2. Samples were obtained from the ongoing ImmuneRACE study (first 160 participants) and from over a thousand subjects provided by 6 global collaborators. The sample metadata nearly always contained a de-identified subject ID, COVID-19 status, age in years and sex. Where available, HLA class I and class II types were taken from metadata supplied by the sample provider and were not determined by assay-based typing. Results the study describes overall, beyond this receptor: How much clinical and demographic metadata was included differed by source and by participant, and the metadata was provided uncurated.

Trimming at the junction amounts to 6 bases on V and 3 bases on J, and the germline ends lie 8 bases apart. The germline V gene gives CDR1 as MNHEY and CDR2 as SVGAGI. From cysteine to phenylalanine, the CDR3 is 12 amino acids long. Only the CDR3 DNA is retained, 36 bases long and in frame from the first base. TCRbeta CDR3 regions were amplified from genomic DNA using the immunoSEQ Assay, a bias-controlled multiplex PCR. The authors' analysis ran thus. Within the assay, amplification of reference gene primers was used to estimate how many nucleated cells each sample contained. To quantify the absolute abundance of each unique TCRbeta CDR3 rearrangement, sequence reads were collapsed and filtered. Productive Simpson clonality was computed per sample as the square root of Simpson's diversity index over productive rearrangements. In TCRdb, the immuneACCESS table is reduced to in-frame sequences with V and J assigned. These tables do not hold every clone; where another copy was compared, an unresolved V gene accounts for under half, and the others remain unexplained. V and J calls plus clone size are reproduced from that table; the DNA served to infer D and trimming. This sample comprises 200,000 to 300,000 clones, around nine tenths of them detected only once. The ten largest clones add up to over 7.5% of the sample.

Note on this clone: The specificity of this receptor is unknown. Per-base qualities were not stored, and no clone one base away is much larger.

Samples from volunteer blood donors who had recovered from COVID-19 were contributed by a second Seattle source. The collaborating institutions used their own protocols to collect whole blood in K2EDTA tubes. For TCRbeta analysis, collaborators shipped samples as frozen whole blood, isolated PBMCs, or DNA extracted from either of those sample types. This receptor chain uses TRBV6-5 and TRBJ1-1, with TRBD1 tentatively as D gene (5 bases match). Sequences were obtained from peripheral blood. The clonotype was recovered from a middle-aged man who had recovered from COVID-19. The encoded CDR3 is CASSGGYTEAFF. The base sequence is TGTGCCAGCAGCGGGGGTTACACTGAAGCTTTCTTT.